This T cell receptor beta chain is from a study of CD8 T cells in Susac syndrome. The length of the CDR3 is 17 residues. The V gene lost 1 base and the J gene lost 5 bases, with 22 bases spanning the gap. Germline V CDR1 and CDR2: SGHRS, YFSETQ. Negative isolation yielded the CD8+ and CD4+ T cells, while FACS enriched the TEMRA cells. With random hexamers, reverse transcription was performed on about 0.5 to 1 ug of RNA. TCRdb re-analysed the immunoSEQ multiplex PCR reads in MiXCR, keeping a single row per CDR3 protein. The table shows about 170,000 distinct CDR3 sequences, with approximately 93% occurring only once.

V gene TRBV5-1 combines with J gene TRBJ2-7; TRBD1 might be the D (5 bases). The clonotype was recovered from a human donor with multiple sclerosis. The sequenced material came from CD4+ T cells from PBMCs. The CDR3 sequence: CASSLRQGRLSPNEQYF. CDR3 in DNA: TGCGCCAGCAGCTTGAGGCAGGGCAGACTCTCTCCCAACGAGCAGTACTTC.